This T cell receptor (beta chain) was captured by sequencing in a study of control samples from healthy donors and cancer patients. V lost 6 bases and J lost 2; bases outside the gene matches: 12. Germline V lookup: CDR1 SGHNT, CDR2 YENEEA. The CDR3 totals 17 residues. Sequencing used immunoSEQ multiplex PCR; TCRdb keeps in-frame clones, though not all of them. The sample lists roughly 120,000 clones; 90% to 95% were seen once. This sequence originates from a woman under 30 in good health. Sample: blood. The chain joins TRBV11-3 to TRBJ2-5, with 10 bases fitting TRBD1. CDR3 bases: TGTGCCAGCAGAACCCACTGGGACAGGGGACTTCAAGAGACCCAGTACTTC. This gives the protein CASRTHWDRGLQETQYF. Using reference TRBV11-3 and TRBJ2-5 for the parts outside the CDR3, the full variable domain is EAGVVQSPRYKIIEKKQPVAFWCNPISGHNTLYWYLQNLGQGPELLIRYENEEAVDDSQLPKDRFSAERLKGVDSTLKIQPAELGDSAVYLCASRTHWDRGLQETQYFGPGTRLLVL.